This passage covers 16 T cell receptor beta chains from one sample sequenced in a study of shared clonotypes between healthy human individuals. Repertoires were generated with immunoSEQ multiplex PCR, while TCRdb's copy carries only in-frame clones and drops some. The data show 650,000 to 750,000 clones, 72% seen once. Sample: memory CD4+ T cells sorted from blood. Noted subset: CD45RA-negative fraction. Source of these receptors: a woman under 40 in good health.

The rearrangement links TRBV7-8 to TRBJ1-4; TRBD1 is a possible D gene (6 bases). Germline-derived CDR1 and CDR2 are SGHVS and FQNEAQ. CDR3 length: 18 amino acids. Trimming removed 5 bases from V and 3 bases from J, with 22 bases in between. CDR3 sequence (DNA): TGTGCCAGCAGCCCCGCAGGGGCCTTCTCTCGGCCTAATGAAAAACTGTTTTTT. Amino acids: CASSPAGAFSRPNEKLFF.

This chain links TRBV4-1 with TRBJ2-7; TRBD2 agrees at 11 bases. Trimming cost V 6 bases and J 4 bases; bases outside gene matches: 2. Germline CDR1 MGHRA, CDR2 YSYEKL. The CDR3 loop spans 13 amino acids. The CDR3, as DNA: TGCGCCAGCAGGGGACTAGCGGATTACGAGCAGTACTTC. Its translation: CASRGLADYEQYF.

This clone showed up just once. The CDR3 here is CASPPNLAGTNNEQFF. The CDR3 region has the DNA TGCGCCAGCCCCCCGAATCTAGCGGGAACTAACAATGAGCAGTTCTTC. V is TRBV10-2 and J is TRBJ2-1, with TRBD2 matching over 9 bases. Germline CDR1 WSHSY, CDR2 SAAADI. The V and J ends lost 8 bases and 5 bases, in that order; junction bases with no gene match: 13. The CDR3 extends over 16 amino acids.

The table lists this clone with a count of one. The chain couples TRBV6-8 to TRBJ1-1; D is perhaps TRBD1 (5 bases). V gave up 6 bases and J gave up 8 bases, with 16 bases separating them. The CDR3 loop spans 13 amino acids. Germline V gene data show CDR1 as MNHGY and CDR2 as SAAAGT. The CDR3 loop is CASRTETWTEAFF. For the CDR3, the DNA is TGTGCCAGCAGGACAGAAACGTGGACCGAAGCTTTCTTT.

This clone showed up just a few times. The rearrangement uses TRBV28 and TRBJ1-5; D perhaps matches TRBD1 (5 bases). Trimming pared 3 bases from V and 3 bases from J, leaving 15 bases between. The CDR3 has 16 residues. In germline, CDR1 is MDHEN, CDR2 SYDVKM. For the CDR3, the DNA is TGTGCCAGCAGTTTTCAAGGGACGGGCATCAATCAGCCCCAGCATTTT. It is translated as CASSFQGTGINQPQHF.

This chain connects TRBV7-9 to TRBJ2-3, with D perhaps given as TRBD1 or TRBD2 (5 bases each). The ends were cut back, 4 bases at V and 0 bases at J, with 11 bases in the middle. The germline CDR1 and CDR2 sequences are SEHNR and FQNEAQ (reference sequence). The CDR3 totals 15 residues. The CDR3 nucleotides read TGTGCCAGCAGCTCCTACCGGGACAGCACAGATACGCAGTATTTT. This sequence encodes CASSSYRDSTDTQYF.

This clone has only a few counts. A much larger clone sits a single nucleotide away, making a read error possible. This chain uses TRBV7-7 with TRBJ1-2; 9 positions agree with TRBD1. This CDR3 comprises 13 residues. Germline CDR1 SSHAT, CDR2 FNYEAQ (reference sequence). The J segment lost 4 bases and the V segment lost 5 bases, leaving 2 bases of the junction unmatched. CDR3 region: CASSPTGGYGYTF. The CDR3 DNA is TGTGCCAGCAGCCCGACAGGGGGCTATGGCTACACCTTC.

J is TRBJ2-7 and V is TRBV7-2; D remains unclear. From germline, CDR1 is SGHTA and CDR2 FQGNSA. Trimming stripped 5 bases from V and 4 bases from J, with 12 bases between. CDR3 length: 13 residues. Here the CDR3 reads CASSPEWAYEQYF. DNA for the CDR3: TGTGCCAGCAGCCCAGAGTGGGCTTACGAGCAGTACTTC.

The V gene is TRBV28, the J gene TRBJ2-3; 7 positions agree with TRBD2. CDR3 length equals 13 residues. The germline CDR1 and CDR2 sequences are MDHEN and SYDVKM. The ends lost 7 bases at V and 0 bases at J; junction bases unmatched: 1. CDR3: CASKRESTDTQYF. Here the CDR3 DNA reads TGTGCCAGCAAGCGGGAAAGCACAGATACGCAGTATTTT.

On this clone: Other DNA sequences from this sample encode an identical CDR3 as well. V and J are TRBV7-9 and TRBJ2-2; 10 bases match TRBD2. The V gene end was trimmed by 5 bases and the J gene end by 2 bases; junction bases not matched to a gene: 2. The CDR3 extends over 15 amino acids. The germline gives CDR1 SEHNR, CDR2 FQNEAQ (reference sequence). For the CDR3, the DNA is TGTGCCAGCAGCCGACTAGCGGGTAACACCGGGGAGCTGTTTTTT. Amino acids: CASSRLAGNTGELFF.

The chain is built from TRBV28 and TRBJ1-2, with a possible D match to TRBD1 (5 bases). Trimming left V 6 bases short and J 7 bases short, with 18 bases between. Germline V CDR1 and CDR2: MDHEN, SYDVKM. This CDR3 contains 14 residues. CDR3 protein: CASRLLGLGGGYTF. The CDR3, as DNA: TGTGCCAGCAGGTTGTTGGGGCTAGGCGGTGGCTACACCTTC.

About this clone itself: A much larger clone lies a single base off, so this may be a read error. The chain recombines TRBV5-1 with TRBJ2-7, with a weak D call TRBD1 (5 bases). Germline CDR1 and CDR2: SGHRS and YFSETQ. V was shortened by 0 bases and J by 1 base, with 8 bases between the two germline ends. This CDR3 is built from 14 residues. The CDR3: CASSLDPGSYEQYF. CDR3 DNA sequence: TGCGCCAGCAGCTTGGATCCAGGGTCCTACGAGCAGTACTTC.

This chain uses TRBV18 with TRBJ2-1, with 11 nucleotides matching TRBD2. Germline assignment: CDR1 KGHSH and CDR2 LQKENI. The CDR3 covers 17 residues. The ends lost 5 bases at V and 6 bases at J; junction bases unmatched: 12. The CDR3 DNA sequence: TGTGCCAGCTCATCATTGCCGACTAGCGGGAAGGGCAATGAGCAGTTCTTC. This encodes CASSSLPTSGKGNEQFF.

This clone has a handful of counts. Other nucleotide sequences from this sample produce the same CDR3. This chain connects TRBV28 to TRBJ1-2, with D tentatively TRBD1 (6 bases). This CDR3 is 13 amino acids long. The germline V gene has CDR1 MDHEN and CDR2 SYDVKM. Trimming left V 3 bases short and J 4 bases short, with 9 bases between. Written as DNA, the CDR3 is TGTGCCAGCAGTTTCCCAGGGGTCTATGGCTACACCTTC. Translation gives CASSFPGVYGYTF.

The chain employs TRBV7-9 and TRBJ2-7; TRBD1 aligns across 7 bases. Losses at the gene ends were 2 bases for V and 2 bases for J; bases not matched to a gene: 6. CDR3 size: 15 residues. Looked up from germline, CDR1 is SEHNR and CDR2 is FQNEAQ (reference sequence). CDR3 sequence reads: CASSLTTGTPYEQYF. CDR3 DNA: TGTGCCAGCAGCTTAACGACAGGGACGCCCTACGAGCAGTACTTC.

This chain connects TRBV5-1 to TRBJ1-2; D might be TRBD1 (6 bases). CDR1 SGHRS and CDR2 YFSETQ come from the germline V gene. This CDR3 has 14 amino acids. V was cut by 4 bases and J by 2 bases, with 12 bases left in between. CDR3 amino acids: CASSAGDRNYGYTF. The CDR3 DNA reads TGCGCCAGCAGCGCAGGTGACAGGAACTATGGCTACACCTTC.